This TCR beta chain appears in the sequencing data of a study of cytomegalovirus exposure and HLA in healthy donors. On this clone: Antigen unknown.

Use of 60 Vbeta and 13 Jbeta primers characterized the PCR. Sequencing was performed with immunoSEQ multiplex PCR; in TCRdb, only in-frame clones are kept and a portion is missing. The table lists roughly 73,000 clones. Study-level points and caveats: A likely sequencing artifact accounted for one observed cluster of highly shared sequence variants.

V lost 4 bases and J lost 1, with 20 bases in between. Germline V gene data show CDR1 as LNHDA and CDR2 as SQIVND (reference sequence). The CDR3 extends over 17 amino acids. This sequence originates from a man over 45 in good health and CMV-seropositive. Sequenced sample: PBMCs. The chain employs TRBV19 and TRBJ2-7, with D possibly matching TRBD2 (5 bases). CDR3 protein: CASSNGEPSPRSYEQYF. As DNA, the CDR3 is TGTGCCAGTAGTAACGGGGAGCCCAGCCCGAGGTCCTACGAGCAGTACTTC.